This entry features one TCR beta chain sequence. Its specificity is unknown. This sample is part of a study of T-cell memory formation after mild COVID-19. Overall study findings and caveats: Unconfirmed was the SARS-CoV-2 specificity of second-wave clones that peaked on day 37. Pre-infection memory showed some responding clones, and this suggested that cross-reactive memory joined.

The CDR3 is 18 residues long. In germline, CDR1 is LGHDT, CDR2 YNNKEL (reference sequence). The germline V and J ends were trimmed by 0 bases and 2 bases, with 20 bases remaining between them. After 5'RACE with constant-segment primers, TCR alpha and TCR beta cDNA libraries carrying sample barcodes and UMIs were obtained. TCRdb processed the 5' RACE reads anew with MiXCR; each CDR3 protein has one entry. In the table there are just under 550,000 distinct CDR3 sequences, roughly 20% of which are singletons. What was sequenced was PBMCs or a T cell subset sorted from them (not recorded which). This rearrangement joins TRBV3-1 to TRBJ2-7; no clear D gene. The sequence was obtained from an adult woman who had mild COVID-19 (a few samples of this study predate the infection). Cell type and time point are not known. The CDR3 bases are TGTGCCAGCAGCCAAGAGGGCCTTGGCGCTGTCATGCCCTACGAGCAGTACTTC. Amino acids: CASSQEGLGAVMPYEQYF.